Below are 22 T cell receptor beta chains sequenced from a single sample in a study of Ad26.COV2.S vaccination and SARS-CoV-2 variants. Specified treatment: around 19 received Ad26.COV2.S at low or high dose, single or two shots; 5 received placebo; per-sample allocation not given. After the first vaccine or placebo injection, samples were drawn on day 63. Assay: immunoSEQ multiplex PCR; the TCRdb copy retains only in-frame clones and omits some. Of roughly 400,000 clones detected, around nine tenths appear once; the ten largest clones hold about 1.9%. The input for sequencing was peripheral blood, taken in a trial of Ad26.COV2.S vaccine versus placebo. The source is a person between 18 and 65 years old who received the Ad26.COV2.S COVID-19 vaccine or a placebo.

The V gene is TRBV15, the J gene TRBJ1-5, with D perhaps TRBD1 (5 bases). Trimming cost V 4 bases and J 7 bases, with 14 bases left between them. The V gene's germline CDR1 is LNHNV and CDR2 YYDKDF (reference sequence). CDR3 length equals 14 residues. Here the CDR3 DNA reads TGTGCCACCAGCACCGGGTCGGGACGGCAGCCCCAGCATTTT. It translates to CATSTGSGRQPQHF.

The V and J genes are TRBV6-5 and TRBJ2-6; D is unresolved. The V end was cut by 0 bases, the J end by 8 bases, with 14 bases between. This CDR3 has 16 amino acids. Germline-derived CDR1 and CDR2 are MNHEY and SVGAGI. CDR3 sequence (DNA): TGTGCCAGCAGTTACTCCCAGGCCCAGGTCCCCAACGTCCTGACTTTC. This translates into CASSYSQAQVPNVLTF.

The V gene is TRBV7-2, the J gene TRBJ1-5; D gene uncertain. V lost 5 bases and J 0 bases, leaving 11 bases between the germline ends. CDR1 SGHTA and CDR2 FQGNSA come from the germline V gene. The CDR3 is 15 residues long. CDR3 sequence: CASSVMAGSNQPQHF. CDR3 coding DNA: TGTGCCAGCAGCGTAATGGCCGGTAGCAATCAGCCCCAGCATTTT. Using reference TRBV7-2 and TRBJ1-5 for the parts outside the CDR3, the full variable domain is GAGVSQSPSNKVTEKGKDVELRCDPISGHTALYWYRQSLGQGLEFLIYFQGNSAPDKSGLPSDRFSAERTGGSVSTLTIQRTQQEDSAVYLCASSVMAGSNQPQHFGDGTRLSIL.

The V and J genes are TRBV7-2 and TRBJ2-7, with 9 bases identical to TRBD2. Germline V gives CDR1 SGHTA, CDR2 FQGNSA. Losses at the gene ends were 3 bases for V and 2 bases for J; bases not matched to a gene: 2. The CDR3 has 14 amino acids. CDR3 sequence: CASSFSGRTYEQYF. DNA for the CDR3: TGTGCCAGCAGCTTTAGCGGGAGAACCTACGAGCAGTACTTC.

The rearrangement joins TRBV6-6 to TRBJ2-3, with TRBD2 as a possible D gene (6 bases). This CDR3 comprises 13 residues. Germline V gives CDR1 MNHNY, CDR2 SVGAGI (reference sequence). The V end was cut by 2 bases, the J end by 5 bases, with 8 bases between. The CDR3 nucleotides are TGTGCCAGCAGTTACCTCGGGGGAGATACGCAGTATTTT. Protein sequence: CASSYLGGDTQYF.

The chain employs TRBV19 and TRBJ2-7; TRBD1 matches 9 bases. CDR1 and CDR2 from the germline V gene are LNHDA and SQIVND (reference sequence). CDR3 length: 13 amino acids. The trim removed 6 bases at V and 5 bases at J, leaving 5 bases unmatched. DNA for the CDR3: TGTGCCAGTAGGGGGACAGGGCTGAACGAGCAGTACTTC. This translates into CASRGTGLNEQYF.

The V and J genes are TRBV10-3 and TRBJ1-4; tentatively, D is TRBD1 (5 bases). The CDR3 covers 14 residues. V lost 1 base and J lost 7, with 10 bases in between. The germline V gene has CDR1 ENHRY and CDR2 SYGVKD. The CDR3 is CAISEFDSSEKLFF. In DNA, the CDR3 is TGTGCCATCAGTGAGTTCGACAGTAGTGAAAAACTGTTTTTT.

The chain carries TRBV28 and TRBJ1-1; the D is unclear. With 2 bases removed from V and 0 bases from J, the gap between germline ends came to 7 bases. CDR3 length equals 14 residues. Germline V gives CDR1 MDHEN, CDR2 SYDVKM. Here the CDR3 DNA reads TGTGCCAGCAGTTTAGCGACATTGAACACTGAAGCTTTCTTT. Translation: CASSLATLNTEAFF.

The V and J genes are TRBV3-1 (or the pseudogene TRBV3-2) and TRBJ1-1; 7 bases are shared with TRBD1. This CDR3 has 14 amino acids. V was clipped by 3 bases and J by 0 bases; unmatched bases: 1. CDR1 and CDR2 from the germline V gene are LGHDT and YNNKEL (reference sequence). CDR3 sequence (DNA): TGTGCCAGCAGCCAGGGGACAGTGAACACTGAAGCTTTCTTT. Translating gives CASSQGTVNTEAFF.

The chain carries TRBV5-1 and TRBJ1-5; 11 nucleotides match TRBD1. With 4 bases clipped from V and 2 bases from J, the junction kept 11 bases outside the gene matches. CDR1 is SGHRS, CDR2 YFSETQ, per germline. The CDR3 runs to 18 residues. DNA for the CDR3: TGCGCCAGCAGCCCGGGGACAGGGGGAAAGGTTGGCAATCAGCCCCAGCATTTT. Translating gives CASSPGTGGKVGNQPQHF.

The chain is built from TRBV2 and TRBJ2-7; D is tentatively TRBD1 or TRBD2 (6 bases each). V shed 2 bases and J shed 6 bases, with 8 bases lying between them. Germline CDR1 is SNHLY and CDR2 is FYNNEI. There are 12 residues in the CDR3. CDR3 loop: CASSEWGAEQYF. DNA for the CDR3: TGTGCCAGCAGTGAATGGGGGGCCGAGCAGTACTTC. Full variable domain (missing parts from reference TRBV2 and TRBJ2-7): EPEVTQTPSHQVTQMGQEVILRCVPISNHLYFYWYRQILGQKVEFLVSFYNNEISEKSEIFDDQFSVERPDGSNFTLKIRSTKLEDSAMYFCASSEWGAEQYFGPGTRLTVT.

V is TRBV19 and J is TRBJ1-5; no reliable D call. CDR1 LNHDA and CDR2 SQIVND come from the germline V gene (reference sequence). V was shortened by 5 bases and J by 3 bases, with 11 bases between the two germline ends. CDR3 length: 14 residues. CDR3: CASSADTYNQPQHF. The CDR3 bases are TGTGCCAGTAGTGCCGACACGTACAATCAGCCCCAGCATTTT.

This chain joins TRBV5-4 and TRBJ2-4, with 9 bases identical to TRBD1. The germline V gene has CDR1 SGHNT and CDR2 YYREEE (reference sequence). V shed 3 bases and J 5 bases; nucleotides not matched to a gene: 3. The CDR3 has 14 residues. CDR3 in amino acids: CASSSGTGQNIQYF. CDR3 nucleotide sequence: TGTGCCAGCAGCTCAGGGACAGGGCAAAACATTCAGTACTTC.

The chain carries TRBV6-2 or TRBV6-3 and TRBJ2-5; 7 bases are a match to TRBD1. The V gene end was trimmed by 6 bases and the J gene end by 4 bases; junction bases not matched to a gene: 5. Germline assignment: CDR1 MNHEY and CDR2 SVGEGT. This CDR3 has 13 amino acids. This CDR3 reads CASSNPGGETQYF. The CDR3 bases are TGTGCCAGCAGCAACCCAGGGGGAGAGACCCAGTACTTC.

The chain recombines TRBV7-9 with TRBJ2-2, with 10 positions matching TRBD2. CDR1 SEHNR and CDR2 FQNEAQ come from the germline V gene (reference sequence). This CDR3 is 14 amino acids long. V lost 6 bases and J lost 5; bases outside the gene matches: 3. CDR3 protein: CASSLAGVTGELFF. In nucleotides, the CDR3 is TGTGCCAGCAGTCTAGCGGGAGTGACCGGGGAGCTGTTTTTT.

The chain carries TRBV20-1 and TRBJ2-3; D gene unclear. V was shortened by 3 bases and J by 4 bases, with 14 bases between the two germline ends. Looked up from germline, CDR1 is DFQATT and CDR2 is SNEGSKA (reference sequence). The CDR3 sequence is 14 residues long. In DNA form, the CDR3 reads TGCAGTGCTAGTCAGAAAATGGTCTCAGATACGCAGTATTTT. Protein product: CSASQKMVSDTQYF.

This clone was found a few times. The chain has TRBV6-4 and TRBJ2-1, with D maybe TRBD2 (6 bases). Trimming removed 0 bases at V and 12 bases at J, with 12 bases between. CDR3 length: 13 residues. Germline lookup yields CDR1 MRHNA and CDR2 SNTAGT. DNA of the CDR3: TGTGCCAGCAGTGACTCCGGGGGAGCAAGGCAGTTCTTC. Translating it yields CASSDSGGARQFF.

The chain uses TRBV6-2 or TRBV6-3 and TRBJ2-7; D not certain. CDR1 is MNHEY, CDR2 SVGEGT, per germline. V was pared by 2 bases and J by 2 bases, with 10 bases between. This CDR3 has 14 amino acids. The CDR3 spells CASSYRAGAYEQYF. The CDR3 bases are TGTGCCAGCAGTTACCGAGCAGGCGCCTACGAGCAGTACTTC.

To note about this clone: The sample holds other DNA sequences that translate to the same CDR3. The chain's CDR3 is CASSGTGYGYTF. The CDR3 bases are TGTGCCAGCAGCGGGACAGGGTATGGCTACACCTTC. The J gene is TRBJ1-2, the V gene TRBV2; TRBD1 aligns across 9 bases. CDR3 size: 12 residues. In germline, CDR1 is SNHLY, CDR2 FYNNEI. The V and J ends lost 6 bases and 5 bases, in that order; junction bases with no gene match: 1. Supplemented by reference TRBV2 and TRBJ1-2, the full variable domain reads EPEVTQTPSHQVTQMGQEVILRCVPISNHLYFYWYRQILGQKVEFLVSFYNNEISEKSEIFDDQFSVERPDGSNFTLKIRSTKLEDSAMYFCASSGTGYGYTFGSGTRLTVV.

CDR3: CASSLVLAGDQETQYF. The CDR3 DNA follows: TGTGCCAGCAGCTTAGTTCTAGCGGGTGATCAAGAGACCCAGTACTTC. This chain links TRBV11-3 with TRBJ2-5; 8 nucleotides match TRBD2. The CDR3 length is 16 residues. J lost 2 bases, V lost 1 base, and 6 bases had no gene match. CDR1 and CDR2 from the germline V gene are SGHNT and YENEEA.

This chain connects TRBV5-1 to TRBJ1-3; D perhaps matches TRBD1 (6 bases). V was trimmed by 3 bases and J by 1 base, leaving 11 bases between them. CDR1 is SGHRS and CDR2 is YFSETQ in the germline V gene. This CDR3 comprises 15 residues. The CDR3 DNA reads TGCGCCAGCAGCTCGCCGGGGGCTTCTGGAAACACCATATATTTT. Translated: CASSSPGASGNTIYF.

This clone was seen only once. The chain employs TRBV5-1 and TRBJ2-2; D is undetermined. Germline V gives CDR1 SGHRS, CDR2 YFSETQ. V lost 4 bases, J lost 5 bases, and 18 bases lay in between. The CDR3 sequence is 16 residues long. The CDR3 sequence is CASSLREIVGTGELFF. The CDR3 DNA sequence: TGCGCCAGCAGCCTACGAGAGATTGTAGGAACCGGGGAGCTGTTTTTT.